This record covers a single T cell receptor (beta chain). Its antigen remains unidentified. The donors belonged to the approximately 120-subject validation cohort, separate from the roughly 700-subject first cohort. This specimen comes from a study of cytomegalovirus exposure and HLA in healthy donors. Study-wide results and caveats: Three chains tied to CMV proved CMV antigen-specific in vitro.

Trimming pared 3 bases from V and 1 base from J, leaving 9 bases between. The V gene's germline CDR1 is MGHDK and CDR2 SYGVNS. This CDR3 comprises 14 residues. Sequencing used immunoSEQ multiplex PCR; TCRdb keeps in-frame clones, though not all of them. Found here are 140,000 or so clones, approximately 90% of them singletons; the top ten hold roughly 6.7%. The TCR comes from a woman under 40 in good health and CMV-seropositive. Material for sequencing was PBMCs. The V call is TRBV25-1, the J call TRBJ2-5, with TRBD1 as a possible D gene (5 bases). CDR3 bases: TGTGCCAGCAGTGACAAGGGGCCCCAAGAGACCCAGTACTTC. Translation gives CASSDKGPQETQYF.